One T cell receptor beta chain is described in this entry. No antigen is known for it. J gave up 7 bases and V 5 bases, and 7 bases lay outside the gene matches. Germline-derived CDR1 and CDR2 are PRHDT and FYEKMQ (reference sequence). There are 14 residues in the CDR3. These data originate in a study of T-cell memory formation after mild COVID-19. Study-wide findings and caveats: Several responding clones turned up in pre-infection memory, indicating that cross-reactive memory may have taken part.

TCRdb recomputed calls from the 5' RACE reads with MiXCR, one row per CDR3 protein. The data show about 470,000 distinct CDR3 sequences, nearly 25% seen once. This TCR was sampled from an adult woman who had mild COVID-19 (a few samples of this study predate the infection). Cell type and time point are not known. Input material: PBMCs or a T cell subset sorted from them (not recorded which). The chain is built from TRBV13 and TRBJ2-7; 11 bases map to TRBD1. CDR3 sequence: CASSGGGTGGEQYF. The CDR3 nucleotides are TGTGCCAGCAGCGGGGGTGGGACAGGGGGAGAGCAGTACTTC.